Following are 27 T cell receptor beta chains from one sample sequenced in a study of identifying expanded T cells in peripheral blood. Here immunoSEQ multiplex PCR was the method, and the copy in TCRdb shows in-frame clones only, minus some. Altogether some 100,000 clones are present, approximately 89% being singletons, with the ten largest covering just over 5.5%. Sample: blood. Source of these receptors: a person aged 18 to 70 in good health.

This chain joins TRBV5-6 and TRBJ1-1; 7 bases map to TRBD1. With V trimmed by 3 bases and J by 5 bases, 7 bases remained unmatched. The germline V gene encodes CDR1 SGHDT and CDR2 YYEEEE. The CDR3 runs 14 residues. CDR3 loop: CASSWTGRGTEAFF. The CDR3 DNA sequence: TGTGCCAGCAGCTGGACAGGACGGGGGACTGAAGCTTTCTTT.

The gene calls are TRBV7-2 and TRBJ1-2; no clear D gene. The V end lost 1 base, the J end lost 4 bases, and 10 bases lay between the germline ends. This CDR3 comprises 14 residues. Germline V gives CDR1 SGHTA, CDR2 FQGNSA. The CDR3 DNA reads TGTGCCAGCAGCTTAGTTGGAGTAAGCTATGGCTACACCTTC. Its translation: CASSLVGVSYGYTF.

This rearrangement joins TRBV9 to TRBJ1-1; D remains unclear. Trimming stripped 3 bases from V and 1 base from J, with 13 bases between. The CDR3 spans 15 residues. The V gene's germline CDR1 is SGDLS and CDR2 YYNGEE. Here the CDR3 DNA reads TGTGCCAGCAGCGCGAAGAGGTCCCCGAACACTGAAGCTTTCTTT. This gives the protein CASSAKRSPNTEAFF.

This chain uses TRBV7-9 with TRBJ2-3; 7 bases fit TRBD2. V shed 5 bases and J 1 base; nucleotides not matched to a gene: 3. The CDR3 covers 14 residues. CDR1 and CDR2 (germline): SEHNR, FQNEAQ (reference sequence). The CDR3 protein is CASSRSGGTDTQYF. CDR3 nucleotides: TGTGCCAGCAGCCGAAGCGGGGGCACAGATACGCAGTATTTT.

CDR3 sequence reads: CASSLAFLVLDRALDTQYF. The DNA of the CDR3 is TGTGCCAGCAGCTTAGCCTTCTTAGTGTTGGACAGGGCTCTTGATACGCAGTATTTT. The chain couples TRBV7-8 to TRBJ2-3, with 8 bases identical to TRBD1. The germline CDR1 and CDR2 sequences are SGHVS and FQNEAQ. The CDR3 consists of 19 residues. V gave up 0 bases and J gave up 6 bases; unmatched junction bases: 17.

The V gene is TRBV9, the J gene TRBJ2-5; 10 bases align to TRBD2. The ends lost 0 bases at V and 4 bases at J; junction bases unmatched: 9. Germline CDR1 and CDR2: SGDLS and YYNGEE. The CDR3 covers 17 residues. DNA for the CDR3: TGTGCCAGCAGCGTAGATCCAGCGGGAGGGCCTAGAGAGACCCAGTACTTC. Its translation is CASSVDPAGGPRETQYF.

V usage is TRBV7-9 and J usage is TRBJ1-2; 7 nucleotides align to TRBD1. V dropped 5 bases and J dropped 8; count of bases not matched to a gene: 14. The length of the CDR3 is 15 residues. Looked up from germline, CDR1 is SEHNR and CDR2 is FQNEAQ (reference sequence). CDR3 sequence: CASSRGRGGADGYTF. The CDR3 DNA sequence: TGTGCCAGCAGCCGGGGGAGAGGGGGCGCGGACGGCTACACCTTC.

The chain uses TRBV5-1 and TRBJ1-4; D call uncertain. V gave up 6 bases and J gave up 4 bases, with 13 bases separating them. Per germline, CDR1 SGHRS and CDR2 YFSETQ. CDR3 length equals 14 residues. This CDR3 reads CASTNSGINEKLFF. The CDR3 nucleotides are TGCGCCAGCACCAACTCGGGGATTAATGAAAAACTGTTTTTT.

The CDR3 spells CASTPLAGAVGELFF. Here the CDR3 DNA reads TGTGCCAGTACTCCACTAGCGGGAGCAGTCGGGGAGCTGTTTTTT. This chain joins TRBV19 and TRBJ2-2; 11 bases line up with TRBD2. The germline gives CDR1 LNHDA, CDR2 SQIVND (reference sequence). This CDR3 has 15 residues. Trimming removed 7 bases from V and 7 bases from J; junction bases left unmatched: 8.

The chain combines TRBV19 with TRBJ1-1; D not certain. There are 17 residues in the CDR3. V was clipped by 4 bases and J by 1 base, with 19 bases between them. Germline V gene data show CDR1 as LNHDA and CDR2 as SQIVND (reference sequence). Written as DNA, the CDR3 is TGTGCCAGTAGTACTTTAGACAAGAGGCGGCCGAACACTGAAGCTTTCTTT. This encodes CASSTLDKRRPNTEAFF.

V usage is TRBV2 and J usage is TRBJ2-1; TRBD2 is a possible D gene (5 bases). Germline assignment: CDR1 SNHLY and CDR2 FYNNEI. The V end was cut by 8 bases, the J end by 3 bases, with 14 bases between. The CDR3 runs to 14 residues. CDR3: CASGRIANYNEQFF. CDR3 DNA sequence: TGTGCCAGCGGGAGAATAGCAAACTACAATGAGCAGTTCTTC. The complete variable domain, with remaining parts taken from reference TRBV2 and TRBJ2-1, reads EPEVTQTPSHQVTQMGQEVILRCVPISNHLYFYWYRQILGQKVEFLVSFYNNEISEKSEIFDDQFSVERPDGSNFTLKIRSTKLEDSAMYFCASGRIANYNEQFFGPGTRLTVL.

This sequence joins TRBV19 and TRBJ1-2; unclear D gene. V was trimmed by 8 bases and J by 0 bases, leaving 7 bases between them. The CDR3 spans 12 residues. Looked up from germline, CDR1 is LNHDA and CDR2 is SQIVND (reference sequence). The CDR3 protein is CASADANYGYTF. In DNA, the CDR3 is TGTGCCAGTGCGGATGCTAACTATGGCTACACCTTC. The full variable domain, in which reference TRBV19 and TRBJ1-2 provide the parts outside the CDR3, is DGGITQSPKYLFRKEGQNVTLSCEQNLNHDAMYWYRQDPGQGLRLIYYSQIVNDFQKGDIAEGYSVSREKKESFPLTVTSAQKNPTAFYLCASADANYGYTFGSGTRLTVV.

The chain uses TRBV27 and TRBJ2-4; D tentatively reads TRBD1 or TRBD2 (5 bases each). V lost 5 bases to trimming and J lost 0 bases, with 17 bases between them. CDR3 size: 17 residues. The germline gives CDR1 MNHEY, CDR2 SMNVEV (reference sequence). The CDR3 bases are TGTGCCAGCAGTGCCACGGGACGACTACTAGCCAAAAACATTCAGTACTTC. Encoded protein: CASSATGRLLAKNIQYF.

This CDR3 is CASSPGRSSSTDTQYF. The CDR3 coding sequence is TGCGCCAGCAGCCCCGGGAGATCCTCTAGCACAGATACGCAGTATTTT. The V gene is TRBV5-1, the J gene TRBJ2-3; maybe TRBD2 (6 bases). Germline CDR1 and CDR2: SGHRS and YFSETQ. Trimming shortened V by 4 bases and J by 0 bases, and 15 bases separated the two germline ends. The CDR3 contains 16 residues.

CDR3 DNA: TGTGCCAGCAGCTCCTTTGCCGGGGCGGGCTACACCTTC. This translates into CASSSFAGAGYTF. The chain couples TRBV11-2 to TRBJ1-2; D may be TRBD1 (5 bases). CDR3 size: 13 residues. Germline CDR1 and CDR2: SGHAT and FQNNGV. Trimming shortened V by 4 bases and J by 8 bases, and 14 bases separated the two germline ends.

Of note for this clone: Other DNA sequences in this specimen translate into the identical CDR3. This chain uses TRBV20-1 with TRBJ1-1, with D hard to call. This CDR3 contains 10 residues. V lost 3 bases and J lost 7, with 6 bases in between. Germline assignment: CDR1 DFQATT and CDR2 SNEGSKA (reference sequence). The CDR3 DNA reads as TGCAGTGCTAGCGGAATTGAAGCTTTCTTT. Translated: CSASGIEAFF.

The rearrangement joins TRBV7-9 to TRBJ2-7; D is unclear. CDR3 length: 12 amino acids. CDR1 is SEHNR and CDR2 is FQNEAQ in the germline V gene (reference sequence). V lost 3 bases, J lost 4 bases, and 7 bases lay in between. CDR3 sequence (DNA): TGTGCCAGCAGCTTGGCTACTTACGAGCAGTACTTC. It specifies CASSLATYEQYF.

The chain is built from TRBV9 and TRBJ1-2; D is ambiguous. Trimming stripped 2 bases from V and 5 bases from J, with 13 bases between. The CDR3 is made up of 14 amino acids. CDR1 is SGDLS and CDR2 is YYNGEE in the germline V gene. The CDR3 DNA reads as TGTGCCAGCAGCGTCTCTGATCCTTCTTATGGCTACACCTTC. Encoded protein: CASSVSDPSYGYTF.

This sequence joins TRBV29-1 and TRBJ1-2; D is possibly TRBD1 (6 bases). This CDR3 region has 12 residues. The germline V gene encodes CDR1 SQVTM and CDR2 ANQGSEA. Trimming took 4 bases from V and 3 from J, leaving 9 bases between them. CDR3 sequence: CSVGTADYGYTF. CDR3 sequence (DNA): TGCAGCGTTGGGACAGCAGACTATGGCTACACCTTC.

Here the CDR3 reads CASSVGNENTEAFF. The CDR3 nucleotides read TGTGCCAGCAGCGTAGGGAATGAGAACACTGAAGCTTTCTTT. The gene calls are TRBV9 and TRBJ1-1; D is ambiguous. This CDR3 has 14 amino acids. Germline CDR1 is SGDLS and CDR2 is YYNGEE. The V gene lost 0 bases and the J gene lost 1 base, with 7 bases spanning the gap.

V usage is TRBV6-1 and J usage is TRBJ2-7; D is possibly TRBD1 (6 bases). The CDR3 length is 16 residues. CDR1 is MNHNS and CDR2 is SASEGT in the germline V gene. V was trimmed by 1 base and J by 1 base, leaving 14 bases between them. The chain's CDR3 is CASSEERGSLSYEQYF. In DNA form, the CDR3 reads TGTGCCAGCAGTGAAGAAAGGGGGTCCCTATCCTACGAGCAGTACTTC.

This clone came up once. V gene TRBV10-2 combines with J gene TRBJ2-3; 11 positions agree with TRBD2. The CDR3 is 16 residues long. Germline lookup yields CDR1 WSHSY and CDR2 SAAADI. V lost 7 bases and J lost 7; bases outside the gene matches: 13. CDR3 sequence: CASTYSRLAGSNTQYF. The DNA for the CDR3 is TGCGCCAGCACCTACTCAAGACTAGCGGGGTCGAATACGCAGTATTTT.

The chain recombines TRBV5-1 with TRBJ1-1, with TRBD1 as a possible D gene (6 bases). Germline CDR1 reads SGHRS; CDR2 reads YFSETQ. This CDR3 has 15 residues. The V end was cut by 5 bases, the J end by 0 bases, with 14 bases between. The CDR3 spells CASSPGAYMNTEAFF. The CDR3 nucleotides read TGCGCCAGCAGTCCAGGGGCTTACATGAACACTGAAGCTTTCTTT.

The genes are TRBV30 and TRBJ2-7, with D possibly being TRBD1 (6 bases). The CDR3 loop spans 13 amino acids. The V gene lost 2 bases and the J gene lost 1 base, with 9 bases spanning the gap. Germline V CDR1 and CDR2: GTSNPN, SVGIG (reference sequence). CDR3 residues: CAWSPGQSYEQYF. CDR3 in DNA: TGTGCCTGGAGTCCGGGACAATCCTACGAGCAGTACTTC.

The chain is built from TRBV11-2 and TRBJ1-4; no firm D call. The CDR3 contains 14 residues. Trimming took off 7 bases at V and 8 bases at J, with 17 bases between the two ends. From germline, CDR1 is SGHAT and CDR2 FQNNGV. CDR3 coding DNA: TGTGCCAGCACCTTGGGTCAGTTTGGGGAAAAACTGTTTTTT. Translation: CASTLGQFGEKLFF.

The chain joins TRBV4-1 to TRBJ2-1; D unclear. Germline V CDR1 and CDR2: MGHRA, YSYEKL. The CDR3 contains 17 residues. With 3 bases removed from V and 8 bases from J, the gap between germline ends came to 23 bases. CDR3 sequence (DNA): TGCGCCAGCAGCCACCCAACCCTAGGCGCGCAGGTCTATGAGCAGTTCTTC. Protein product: CASSHPTLGAQVYEQFF.

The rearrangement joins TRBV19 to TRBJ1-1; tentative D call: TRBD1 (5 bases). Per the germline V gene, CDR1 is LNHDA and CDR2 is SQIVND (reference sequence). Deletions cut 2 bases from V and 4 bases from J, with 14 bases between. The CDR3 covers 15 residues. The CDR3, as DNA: TGTGCCAGTAGTATAATGACAGCTTCGGGCACTGAAGCTTTCTTT. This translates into CASSIMTASGTEAFF.